Below, 7 T cell receptor beta chains from the same sample are listed, as sequenced in a study of blood T cell repertoires in COVID-19 (TCRdb year 2020). Receptors were amplified or captured by the immunoSEQ multiplex PCR assay. Imported from immuneACCESS, the table was reduced by TCRdb to in-frame sequences with V and J called. These copies leave out some clones; in studies compared against another copy, an unresolved V gene accounts for under half, and the cause of the remainder is not known. The sample table lists about 81,000 clones, 85% of them with a count of one. The ten largest account for more than 14% of the sample. Sequenced: peripheral blood. The receptors derive from a woman between 70 and 85 years old with acute or convalescent COVID-19.

This chain links TRBV5-1 with TRBJ2-5; perhaps TRBD1 as D (5 bases). The CDR3 totals 14 residues. Germline V gene sequence: CDR1 SGHRS, CDR2 YFSETQ. V shed 0 bases and J shed 3 bases, with 9 bases lying between them. CDR3 protein: CASSLVSGKETQYF. The CDR3 nucleotides read TGCGCCAGCAGCTTGGTCTCAGGGAAAGAGACCCAGTACTTC.

The chain recombines TRBV7-9 with TRBJ2-7; 10 nucleotides align to TRBD2. V shed 5 bases, J shed 6 bases, and the junction held 1 base outside the gene matches. CDR1 is SEHNR and CDR2 is FQNEAQ in the germline V gene (reference sequence). The CDR3 covers 12 residues. CDR3 residues: CASSPSGSEQYV. CDR3 DNA: TGTGCCAGCAGCCCTAGCGGGAGCGAGCAGTACGTC.

This clone was detected once. CDR3 protein: CASSESGRETQYF. The DNA for the CDR3 is TGCGCCAGCAGTGAGTCGGGGAGGGAGACCCAGTACTTC. This rearrangement joins TRBV10-1 to TRBJ2-5; a weak D match, TRBD2 (6 bases). The V end was cut by 0 bases, the J end by 5 bases, with 7 bases between. The CDR3 extends over 13 amino acids. Germline values: CDR1 WNHNN, CDR2 SYGVQD (reference sequence).

This chain uses TRBV28 with TRBJ1-3, with 8 bases lining up with TRBD1. Trimming cost V 1 base and J 4 bases; bases outside gene matches: 6. This CDR3 region has 16 residues. Germline V gene lookup returns CDR1 MDHEN and CDR2 SYDVKM. The CDR3 region has the DNA TGTGCCAGCAGTTTATCAGACAGGGGAGGCGGAAACACCATATATTTT. It codes for CASSLSDRGGGNTIYF.

The V and J genes are TRBV5-1 and TRBJ2-3, with D unresolved. The V end was cut by 4 bases, the J end by 2 bases, with 11 bases between. Germline V lookup: CDR1 SGHRS, CDR2 YFSETQ. The CDR3 length is 14 residues. The CDR3 loop is CASSPDTATDTQYF. DNA of the CDR3: TGCGCCAGCAGCCCCGACACTGCCACAGATACGCAGTATTTT.

This chain joins TRBV7-9 and TRBJ2-5, with 7 bases matching TRBD1. With V trimmed by 0 bases and J by 7 bases, 5 bases remained unmatched. The CDR3 extends over 14 amino acids. Germline CDR1 is SEHNR and CDR2 is FQNEAQ (reference sequence). The CDR3 reads CASSLAQGFGTQYF. The CDR3 coding sequence is TGTGCCAGCAGCTTAGCACAGGGGTTTGGGACCCAGTACTTC.

CDR3 sequence (DNA): TGTGCCAGCGGATACTACGGGCTAGCGGGAGAGACCCAGTACTTC. Its protein is CASGYYGLAGETQYF. V and J are TRBV3-1 (or the pseudogene TRBV3-2) and TRBJ2-5; 8 nucleotides align to TRBD2. J was trimmed by 4 bases and V by 8 bases; bases with no gene match: 12. Germline V gene lookup returns CDR1 LGHDT and CDR2 YNNKEL (reference sequence). CDR3 size: 15 residues.